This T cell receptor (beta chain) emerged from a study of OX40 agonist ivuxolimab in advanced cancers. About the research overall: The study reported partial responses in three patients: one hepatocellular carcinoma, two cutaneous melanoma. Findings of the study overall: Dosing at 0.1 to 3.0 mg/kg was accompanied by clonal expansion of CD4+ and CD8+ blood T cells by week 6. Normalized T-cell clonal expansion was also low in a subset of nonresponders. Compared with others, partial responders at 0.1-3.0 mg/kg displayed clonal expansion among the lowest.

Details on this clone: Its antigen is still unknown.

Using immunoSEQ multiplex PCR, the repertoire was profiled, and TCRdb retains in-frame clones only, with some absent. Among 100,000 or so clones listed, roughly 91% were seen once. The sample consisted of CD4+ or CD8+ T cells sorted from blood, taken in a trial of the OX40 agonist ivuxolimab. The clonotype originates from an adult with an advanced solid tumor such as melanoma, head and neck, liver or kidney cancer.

The CDR3 protein is CASSEPRGGGLTDTQYF. CDR3 nucleotides: TGCGCCAGCAGTGAGCCTCGAGGCGGGGGTTTGACAGATACGCAGTATTTT. This sequence joins TRBV10-1 and TRBJ2-3, with 7 nucleotides matching TRBD2. Germline V lookup: CDR1 WNHNN, CDR2 SYGVQD (reference sequence). With V trimmed by 2 bases and J by 3 bases, 11 bases remained unmatched. This CDR3 region has 17 residues.